A selection of T cell receptor beta chains follows, all from one sample in a study of T-cell reconstitution after alpha-beta-depleted transplantation in children. TCRdb fed the PCR reads into MiXCR, producing one record per CDR3 protein. The profile shows some 280,000 distinct CDR3 sequences, more than 8% of them singletons. The sample here was PBMCs from the stem cell graft donor, taken from the stem cell graft. All receptors come from a human donor who donated a stem cell graft to a child with SCID. Each CDR3 is given with its conserved first and last residue. The D gene is left open where the match is weak. Size values are once, few and many counts, or a class for expanded clones, and some rows have none.

d_call	v_call	j_call	clone_size	cdr3_nt	cdr3_aa
TRBD1	TRBV29-1	TRBJ2-1	many	TGCAGCGTTGTCCGGACAGGGGGCAATGAGCAGTTCTTC	CSVVRTGGNEQFF
-	TRBV5-1	TRBJ1-1	-	TGCGCCAGCAGCTTAGGGGGTTTGGATGAAGCTTTCTTT	CASSLGGLDEAFF
-	TRBV20-1	TRBJ1-6	many	TGCAGTGCTAGGGAGGGAGGGGGGAGCTCCTATAATTCACCCCTCCACTTT	CSAREGGGSSYNSPLHF
TRBD1	TRBV19	TRBJ1-1	few	TGTGCCAGTAGAAATAGGGGGACAGGCAGGTCCTTCACTGAAGCTTTCTTT	CASRNRGTGRSFTEAFF
-	TRBV12-3/TRBV12-4	TRBJ2-2	many	TGTGCCAGCACCCCGACACGGGATAAGAAGTCCGGGGAGCTGTTTTTT	CASTPTRDKKSGELFF
-	TRBV29-1	TRBJ1-3	-	TGCAGCGTTGTCTCTGGAAACACCATATATTTT	CSVVSGNTIYF
-	TRBV12-3/TRBV12-4	TRBJ1-5	-	TGTGCCAGCAGTTTAGGGCAGGCGGCCCAGCATTTT	CASSLGQAAQHF
TRBD1	TRBV11-2	TRBJ2-1	many	TGTGCCAGCAGCCCCCCGGGACAGGGGATTTTGAATGAGCAGTTCTTC	CASSPPGQGILNEQFF
-	TRBV29-1	TRBJ1-1	-	TGCAGCGTTCAAGGAGTGCAGAACACTGAAGCTTTCTTT	CSVQGVQNTEAFF
-	TRBV7-2	TRBJ1-6	few	TGTGCCAGCAGCCGCGGACCCGGGGATTCACCCCTCCACTTT	CASSRGPGDSPLHF
TRBD2	TRBV20-1	TRBJ2-7	-	TGCAGTGCTAGGGATCCCAGCGGGGGGGCGAGTATCTACGAGCAGTACTTC	CSARDPSGGASIYEQYF
-	TRBV7-9	TRBJ1-3	-	TGTGCCAGCAGCACCTTCCTGGGGTTGGGAAACACCATATATTTT	CASSTFLGLGNTIYF
-	TRBV4-1	TRBJ1-1	-	TGCGCCAGCAGCCAAGATTGGTACAGGGTAACTGAAGCTTTCTTT	CASSQDWYRVTEAFF
-	TRBV9	TRBJ2-3	many	TGTGCCAGCAGCCTGGGGCCTCAAATCACAGATACGCAGTATTTT	CASSLGPQITDTQYF
-	TRBV12-3/TRBV12-4	TRBJ2-1	many	TGTGCCAGCAGCATCCCGGGGGCAGGGTACAATGAGCAGTTCTTC	CASSIPGAGYNEQFF
TRBD2	TRBV10-2	TRBJ2-7	-	TGCGCCAGCAGGTCGGGACTAGCGGTATCCTACGAGCAGTACTTC	CASRSGLAVSYEQYF
-	TRBV5-1	TRBJ1-1	few	TGCGCCAGCAGCATCCTCGACAGCAACACTGAAGCTTTCTTT	CASSILDSNTEAFF
-	TRBV10-1	TRBJ2-2	many	TGCGCCAGCAGCCGGGGCACCGGGGAGCTGTTTTTT	CASSRGTGELFF
TRBD1	TRBV29-1	TRBJ2-7	few	TGCAGCGTTGAAGGGACAGGCTACGAGCAGTACTTC	CSVEGTGYEQYF
TRBD1	TRBV7-6	TRBJ2-7	few	TGTGCCAGCAGCCTGAAACCGGGACAGGGGTTCTACGAGCAGTACTTC	CASSLKPGQGFYEQYF
-	TRBV29-1	TRBJ1-2	few	TGCAGCGTCGAACAGGCCCTTGGGTATGGCTACACCTTC	CSVEQALGYGYTF
-	TRBV6-5	TRBJ1-1	-	TGTGCCAGCAGTTACGTCAGGGGTCAGAGCACTGAAGCTTTCTTT	CASSYVRGQSTEAFF
TRBD1	TRBV12-3/TRBV12-4	TRBJ1-2	few	TGTGCCAGCAGTCGGACAGGGGAAGGCTATGGCTACACCTTC	CASSRTGEGYGYTF
-	TRBV5-6	TRBJ2-1	-	TGTGCCAGCAGCTTGTTTAACGGGCGAAGCTCCTACAATGAGCAGTTCTTC	CASSLFNGRSSYNEQFF
TRBD1	TRBV5-1	TRBJ1-1	many	TGCGCCAGCAGGGCCGGGACAGGGCACACTGAAGCTTTCTTT	CASRAGTGHTEAFF
-	TRBV9	TRBJ2-1	few	TGTGCCAGCAGCGTCGAAGGGCCTAGGGATGAGCAGTTCTTC	CASSVEGPRDEQFF
-	TRBV12-3/TRBV12-4	TRBJ1-5	few	TGTGCCAGAAGAGACACAGGGAATCAGCCCCAGCATTTT	CARRDTGNQPQHF
-	TRBV4-2	TRBJ1-6	few	TGTGCCAGCAGCCAAGAAGAGGGATCCATCTCCTATAATTCACCCCTCCACTTT	CASSQEEGSISYNSPLHF
TRBD1	TRBV18	TRBJ2-1	many	TGTGCCAGCTCACCACCGGTGACAGGGGACAATGAGCAGTTCTTC	CASSPPVTGDNEQFF
-	TRBV11-2	TRBJ2-7	many	TGTGCCAGCAGCCCATCCATTGTGAGGACCTCCTACGAGCAGTACTTC	CASSPSIVRTSYEQYF
-	TRBV7-6	TRBJ2-7	few	TGTGCCAGCAGCTTAGAACTCCTGAATTCCTACGAGCAGTACTTC	CASSLELLNSYEQYF
-	TRBV7-3	TRBJ1-2	-	TGTGCCAGCAGCTTTAACAGGGCTTTAGGCTACACCTTC	CASSFNRALGYTF
TRBD1	TRBV7-9	TRBJ1-5	-	TGTGCCAGCAGCTTGGGGACAGACTACAATCAGCCCCAGCATTTT	CASSLGTDYNQPQHF
-	TRBV25-1	TRBJ2-6	many	TGTGCCAGCAGTGAAGCCGGGCGGACGTTAAACGTCCTGACTTTC	CASSEAGRTLNVLTF
-	TRBV5-1	TRBJ1-1	-	TGCGCCAGCAGCTTGGCCCAGGGAGGAGCTTTCTTT	CASSLAQGGAFF
-	TRBV6-5	TRBJ1-5	-	TGTGCCAGCAGTTACGGTCGGGGGAGCAATCAGCCCCAGCATTTT	CASSYGRGSNQPQHF
-	TRBV2	TRBJ1-5	few	TGTGCCAGCACGGCCGAGGGGTTCCGGGGCAATCAGCCCCAGCATTTT	CASTAEGFRGNQPQHF
-	TRBV12-3/TRBV12-4	TRBJ1-5	few	TGTGCCAGCACCAACAGCAATCAGCCCCAGCATTTT	CASTNSNQPQHF
-	TRBV27	TRBJ1-5	many	TGTGCCAGCACCTATCTTAGCAATCAGCCCCAGCATTTT	CASTYLSNQPQHF
TRBD2	TRBV12-3/TRBV12-4	TRBJ2-7	many	TGTGCCACGAGGGCGGGGGGATCCTACGAGCAGTACTTC	CATRAGGSYEQYF
TRBD1	TRBV29-1	TRBJ2-1	-	TGCAGCGTTGATGGGACAGGGTTTGGGAATGAGCAGTTCTTC	CSVDGTGFGNEQFF